This T cell receptor (beta chain) comes out of a study of blood T cell repertoires in COVID-19. Across the study: Acute-phase and convalescent COVID-19 samples originated in the United States, Italy and Spain. In each case, the material was cDNA or gDNA derived from T cells, B-cell-depleted T cells, or PBMCs.

Enrollees, about 18 to 89 years old, lived in roughly 24 US areas. Clinical histories supplied by participants themselves formed the basis of cohort assignment. This clone was observed once. Germline V gene data show CDR1 as LNHDA and CDR2 as SQIVND (reference sequence). The CDR3 covers 14 residues. Trimming removed 3 bases at V and 5 bases at J, with 14 bases between. Method: immunoSEQ multiplex PCR; TCRdb's copy keeps in-frame clones and lacks some. The sample records 350,000 to 400,000 clones, 90% to 95% being singletons. This rearrangement joins TRBV19 to TRBJ2-7; D gene unclear. The source material was PBMCs or T cells enriched from blood (not recorded which). The receptor was isolated from a middle-aged woman who had been exposed to COVID-19. As DNA, the CDR3 is TGTGCCAGTAGTATTTCCCGCCCTCGGGACGAGCAGTACTTC. It specifies CASSISRPRDEQYF.